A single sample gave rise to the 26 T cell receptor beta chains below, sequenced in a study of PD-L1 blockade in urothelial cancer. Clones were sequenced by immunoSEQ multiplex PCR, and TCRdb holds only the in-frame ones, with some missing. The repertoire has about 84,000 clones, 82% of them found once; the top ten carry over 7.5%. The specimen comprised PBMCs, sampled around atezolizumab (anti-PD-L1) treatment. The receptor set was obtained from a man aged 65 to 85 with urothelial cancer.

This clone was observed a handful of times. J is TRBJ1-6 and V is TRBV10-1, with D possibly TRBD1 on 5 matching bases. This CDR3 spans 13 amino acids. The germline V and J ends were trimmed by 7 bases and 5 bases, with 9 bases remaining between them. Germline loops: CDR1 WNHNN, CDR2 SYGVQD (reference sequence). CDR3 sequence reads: CASTRGNNSPLHF. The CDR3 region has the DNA TGCGCCAGCACCCGGGGGAATAATTCACCCCTCCACTTT.

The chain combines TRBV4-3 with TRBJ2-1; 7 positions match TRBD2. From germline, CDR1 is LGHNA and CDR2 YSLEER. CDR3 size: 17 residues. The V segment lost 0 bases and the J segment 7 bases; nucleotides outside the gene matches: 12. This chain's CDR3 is CASSQDPSGGARNEQFF. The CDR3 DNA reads TGCGCCAGCAGCCAAGATCCTAGCGGAGGGGCTAGGAATGAGCAGTTCTTC.

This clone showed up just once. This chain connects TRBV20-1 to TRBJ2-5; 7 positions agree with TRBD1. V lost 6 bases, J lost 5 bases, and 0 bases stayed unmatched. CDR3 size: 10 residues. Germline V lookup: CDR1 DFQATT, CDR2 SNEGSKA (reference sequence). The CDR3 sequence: CSATGETQYF. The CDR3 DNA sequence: TGCAGTGCGACAGGGGAGACCCAGTACTTC.

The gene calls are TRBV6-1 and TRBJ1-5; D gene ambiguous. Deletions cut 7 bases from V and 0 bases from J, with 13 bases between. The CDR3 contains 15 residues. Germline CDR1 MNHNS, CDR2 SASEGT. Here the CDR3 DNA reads TGTGCCAGCAACGACCTTGGGCATAGCAATCAGCCCCAGCATTTT. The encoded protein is CASNDLGHSNQPQHF.

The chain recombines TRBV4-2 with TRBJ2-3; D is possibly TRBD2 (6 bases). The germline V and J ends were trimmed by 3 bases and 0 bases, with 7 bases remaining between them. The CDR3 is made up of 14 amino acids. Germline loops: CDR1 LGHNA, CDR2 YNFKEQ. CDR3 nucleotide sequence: TGTGCCAGCAGCCAGGGGACTAGCACAGATACGCAGTATTTT. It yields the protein CASSQGTSTDTQYF.

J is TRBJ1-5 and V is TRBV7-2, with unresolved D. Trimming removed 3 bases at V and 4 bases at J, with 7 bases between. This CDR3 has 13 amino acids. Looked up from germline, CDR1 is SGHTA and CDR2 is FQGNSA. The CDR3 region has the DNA TGTGCCAGCAGCTTGGCGGCTAATCAGCCCCAGCATTTT. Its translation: CASSLAANQPQHF.

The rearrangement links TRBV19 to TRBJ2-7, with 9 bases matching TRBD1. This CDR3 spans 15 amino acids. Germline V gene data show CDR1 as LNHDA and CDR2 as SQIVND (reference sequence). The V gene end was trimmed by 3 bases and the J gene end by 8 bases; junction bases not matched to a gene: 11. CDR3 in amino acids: CASSIRLGQGSQQYF. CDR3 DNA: TGTGCCAGTAGTATTAGGTTGGGACAGGGCAGTCAGCAGTACTTC. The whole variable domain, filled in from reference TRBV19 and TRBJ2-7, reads DGGITQSPKYLFRKEGQNVTLSCEQNLNHDAMYWYRQDPGQGLRLIYYSQIVNDFQKGDIAEGYSVSREKKESFPLTVTSAQKNPTAFYLCASSIRLGQGSQQYFGPGTRLTVT.

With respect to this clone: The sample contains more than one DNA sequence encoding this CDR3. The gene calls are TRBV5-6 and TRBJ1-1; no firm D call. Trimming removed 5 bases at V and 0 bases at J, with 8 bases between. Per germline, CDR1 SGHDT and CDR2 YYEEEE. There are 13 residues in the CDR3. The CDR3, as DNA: TGTGCCAGCAGTCCCCACATGAACACTGAAGCTTTCTTT. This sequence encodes CASSPHMNTEAFF.

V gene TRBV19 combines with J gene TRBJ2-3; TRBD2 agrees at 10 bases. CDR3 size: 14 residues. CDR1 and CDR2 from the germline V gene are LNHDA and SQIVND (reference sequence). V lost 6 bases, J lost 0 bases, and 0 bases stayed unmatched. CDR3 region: CASRTSGSTDTQYF. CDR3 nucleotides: TGTGCCAGTAGGACTAGCGGGAGCACAGATACGCAGTATTTT. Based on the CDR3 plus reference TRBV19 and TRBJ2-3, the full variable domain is DGGITQSPKYLFRKEGQNVTLSCEQNLNHDAMYWYRQDPGQGLRLIYYSQIVNDFQKGDIAEGYSVSREKKESFPLTVTSAQKNPTAFYLCASRTSGSTDTQYFGPGTRLTVL.

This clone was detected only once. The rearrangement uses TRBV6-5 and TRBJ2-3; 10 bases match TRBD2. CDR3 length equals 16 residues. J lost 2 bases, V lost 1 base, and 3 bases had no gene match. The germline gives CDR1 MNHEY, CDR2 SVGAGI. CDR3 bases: TGTGCCAGCAGTTACTTACTAGCGGGATCCACAGATACGCAGTATTTT. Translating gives CASSYLLAGSTDTQYF.

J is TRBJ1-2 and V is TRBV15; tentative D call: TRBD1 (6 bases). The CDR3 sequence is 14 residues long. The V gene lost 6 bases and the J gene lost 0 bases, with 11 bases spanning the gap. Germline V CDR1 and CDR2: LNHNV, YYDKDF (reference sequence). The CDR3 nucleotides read TGTGCCACCAGTGAGGACAGAGCTAACTATGGCTACACCTTC. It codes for CATSEDRANYGYTF.

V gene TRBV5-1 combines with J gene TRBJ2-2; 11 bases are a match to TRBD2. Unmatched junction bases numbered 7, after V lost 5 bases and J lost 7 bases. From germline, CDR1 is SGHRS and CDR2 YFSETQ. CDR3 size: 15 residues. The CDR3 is CASRTSGGEGGELFF. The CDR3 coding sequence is TGCGCCAGCAGAACTAGCGGGGGAGAAGGCGGGGAGCTGTTTTTT.

The CDR3 protein is CASRYSGDEQYF. In DNA, the CDR3 is TGTGCCAGCAGGTATTCGGGGGACGAGCAGTACTTC. This chain joins TRBV6-5 and TRBJ2-7; tentative D call: TRBD2 (6 bases). Trimming removed 6 bases at V and 5 bases at J, with 11 bases between. The CDR3 sequence is 12 residues long. Germline V gene lookup returns CDR1 MNHEY and CDR2 SVGAGI.

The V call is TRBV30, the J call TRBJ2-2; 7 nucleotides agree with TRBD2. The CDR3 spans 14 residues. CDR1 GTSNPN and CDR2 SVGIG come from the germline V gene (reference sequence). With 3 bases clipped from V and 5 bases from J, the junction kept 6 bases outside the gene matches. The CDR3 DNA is TGTGCCTGGAGGGAGGCGGGAGTGACCGGGGAGCTGTTTTTT. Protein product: CAWREAGVTGELFF.

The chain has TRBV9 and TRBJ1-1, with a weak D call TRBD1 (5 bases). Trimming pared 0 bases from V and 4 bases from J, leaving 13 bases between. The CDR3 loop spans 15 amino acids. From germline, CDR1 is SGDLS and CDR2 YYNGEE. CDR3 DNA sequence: TGTGCCAGCAGCGTAGGTCTGCAGGGAGGCACTGAAGCTTTCTTT. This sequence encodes CASSVGLQGGTEAFF.

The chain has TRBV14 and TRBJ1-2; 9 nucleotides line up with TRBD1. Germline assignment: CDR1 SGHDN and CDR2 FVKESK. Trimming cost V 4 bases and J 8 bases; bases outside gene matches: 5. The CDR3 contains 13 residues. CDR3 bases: TGTGCCAGCAGCCCACGGACAGGGGCCGGCTACACCTTC. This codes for CASSPRTGAGYTF.

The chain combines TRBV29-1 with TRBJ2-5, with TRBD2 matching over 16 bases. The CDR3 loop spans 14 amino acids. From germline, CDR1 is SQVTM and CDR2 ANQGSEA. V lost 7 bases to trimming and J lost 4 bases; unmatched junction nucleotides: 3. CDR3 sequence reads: CSGGLAGGRETQYF. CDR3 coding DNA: TGCAGCGGGGGACTAGCGGGGGGGCGAGAGACCCAGTACTTC.

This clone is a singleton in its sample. The CDR3 region is CASSPSFGLAGGGEQYF. In nucleotides, the CDR3 is TGTGCCAGCAGCCCCAGTTTCGGACTAGCGGGAGGGGGGGAGCAGTACTTC. The chain recombines TRBV7-9 with TRBJ2-7; 15 bases are a match to TRBD2. This CDR3 region has 17 residues. CDR1 and CDR2 (germline): SEHNR, FQNEAQ (reference sequence). V gave up 5 bases and J gave up 7 bases; unmatched junction bases: 12.

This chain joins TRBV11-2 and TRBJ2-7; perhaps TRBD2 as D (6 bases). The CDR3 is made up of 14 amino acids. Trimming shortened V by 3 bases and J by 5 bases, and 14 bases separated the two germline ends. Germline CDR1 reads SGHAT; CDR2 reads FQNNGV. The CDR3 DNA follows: TGTGCCAGCAGCTTTTTGGGCAGGGAGGACGAGCAGTACTTC. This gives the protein CASSFLGREDEQYF. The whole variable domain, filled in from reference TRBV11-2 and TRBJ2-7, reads EAGVAQSPRYKIIEKRQSVAFWCNPISGHATLYWYQQILGQGPKLLIQFQNNGVVDDSQLPKDRFSAERLKGVDSTLKIQPAKLEDSAVYLCASSFLGREDEQYFGPGTRLTVT.

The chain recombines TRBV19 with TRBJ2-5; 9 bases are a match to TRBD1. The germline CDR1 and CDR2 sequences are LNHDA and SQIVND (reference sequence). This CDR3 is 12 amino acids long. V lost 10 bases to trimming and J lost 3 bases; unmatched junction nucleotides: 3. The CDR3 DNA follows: TGTGCCACCCGGACAGGGGAAGAGACCCAGTACTTC. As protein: CATRTGEETQYF.

CDR3 nucleotides: TGTGCCAGCAGCCGAACCGGGACTAGCGGGAACAATGAGCAGTTCTTC. This gives the protein CASSRTGTSGNNEQFF. The genes are TRBV6-4 and TRBJ2-1, with 13 bases lining up with TRBD2. This CDR3 contains 16 residues. Germline CDR1 MRHNA, CDR2 SNTAGT. The J segment lost 5 bases and the V segment lost 6 bases, leaving 7 bases of the junction unmatched.

For the CDR3, the DNA is TGTGCCAGCAGCGTAGGGGGACTAGCGGGGGACGAGCAGTACTTC. As protein: CASSVGGLAGDEQYF. The chain is built from TRBV9 and TRBJ2-7; 14 bases agree with TRBD2. CDR3 length: 15 residues. In germline, CDR1 is SGDLS, CDR2 YYNGEE. V shed 0 bases, J shed 5 bases, and the junction held 1 base outside the gene matches.

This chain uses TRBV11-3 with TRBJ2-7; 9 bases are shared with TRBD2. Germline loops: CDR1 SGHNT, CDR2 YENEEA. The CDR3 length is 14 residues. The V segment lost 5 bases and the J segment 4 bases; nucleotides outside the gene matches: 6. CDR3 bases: TGTGCCAGCAGCCTAGCGGGATCGAGGTACGAGCAGTACTTC. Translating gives CASSLAGSRYEQYF.

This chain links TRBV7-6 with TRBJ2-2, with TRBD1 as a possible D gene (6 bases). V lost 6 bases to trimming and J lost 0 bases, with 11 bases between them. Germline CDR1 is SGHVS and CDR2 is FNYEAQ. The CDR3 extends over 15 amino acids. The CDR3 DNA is TGTGCCAGCAGTCGGACAGCCGCGAACACCGGGGAGCTGTTTTTT. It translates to CASSRTAANTGELFF.

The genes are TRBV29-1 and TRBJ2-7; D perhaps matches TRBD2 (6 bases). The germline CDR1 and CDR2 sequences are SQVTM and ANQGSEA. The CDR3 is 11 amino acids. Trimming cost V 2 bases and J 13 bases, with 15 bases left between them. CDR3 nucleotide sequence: TGCAGCGTTGAATCGGGGGTCCTTAGTTACTTC. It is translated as CSVESGVLSYF.

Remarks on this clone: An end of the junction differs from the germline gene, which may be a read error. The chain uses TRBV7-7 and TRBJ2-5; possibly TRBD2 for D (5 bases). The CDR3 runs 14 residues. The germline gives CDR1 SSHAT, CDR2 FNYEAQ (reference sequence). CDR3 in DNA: TGTGCTAGCAGCTTATCTGGGAGAGAAGAGACCCAGTACTTC. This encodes CASSLSGREETQYF.